This section outlines one T cell receptor (beta chain) sequence together with its context. Assay: immunoSEQ multiplex PCR; the TCRdb copy retains only in-frame clones and omits some. The sample consists of under 150,000 clones, 80% to 95% of them appearing once. The data derive from a study of T cells after somatic rescue of genetic block. The germline CDR1 and CDR2 sequences are SGHRS and YFSETQ. Unmatched junction bases numbered 3, after V lost 0 bases and J lost 7 bases. CDR3 size: 14 residues. The chain joins TRBV5-1 to TRBJ1-2; 10 positions agree with TRBD1. This TCR derives from a woman aged 18-29 years. The sequencing input was peripheral blood mononuclear cells (PBMCs). The CDR3 DNA follows: TGCGCCAGCAGCTTGGTGACAGGGGGCGGTGGCTACACCTTC. This gives the protein CASSLVTGGGGYTF.